This T cell receptor beta chain was recovered during a study of blood T cell repertoires in COVID-19. Study-level information: From the United States, Italy and Spain came samples of acute and convalescent COVID-19. Sources were T cells, B-cell-depleted T cells, or PBMCs; the material itself was cDNA or gDNA.

The CDR3 loop spans 18 amino acids. From germline, CDR1 is LNHDA and CDR2 SQIVND (reference sequence). V was clipped by 5 bases and J by 4 bases; unmatched bases: 14. Per the authors' pipeline: By means of reference gene primer amplification, nucleated cell counts were estimated. TCRdb's table, derived via immunoSEQ multiplex PCR, lists solely in-frame clones and lacks some. The V and J calls and clone size come from that table; D and trimming were worked out from the DNA. The data contain around 250,000 clones, less than 85% of them singletons. The source material was peripheral blood. The receptor's source is a woman between 18 and 30 years old with acute or convalescent COVID-19. The gene calls are TRBV19 and TRBJ2-6, with 7 bases that match TRBD2. The CDR3 bases are TGTGCCAGTAGTTGGGCCGTAGCGGGTCTGTCCGGGGCCAACGTCCTGACTTTC. Translation: CASSWAVAGLSGANVLTF.